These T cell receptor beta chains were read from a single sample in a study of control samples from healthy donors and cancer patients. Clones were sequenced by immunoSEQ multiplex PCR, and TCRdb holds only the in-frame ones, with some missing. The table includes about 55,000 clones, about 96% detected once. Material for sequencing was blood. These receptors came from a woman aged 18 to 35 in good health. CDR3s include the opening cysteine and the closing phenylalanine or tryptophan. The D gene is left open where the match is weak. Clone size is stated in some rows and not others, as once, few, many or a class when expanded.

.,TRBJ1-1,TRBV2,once,CASRPDGSTEAFF,TGTGCCAGCAGGCCAGATGGTAGCACTGAAGCTTTCTTT
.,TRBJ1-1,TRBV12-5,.,CASGLGRRGTEAFF,TGTGCTAGTGGTTTGGGACGTAGGGGCACTGAAGCTTTCTTT
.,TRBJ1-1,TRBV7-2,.,CASSLDGGTEAFF,TGTGCCAGCAGCTTAGATGGCGGCACTGAAGCTTTCTTT
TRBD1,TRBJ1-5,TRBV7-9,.,CASSTGQGNQPQHF,TGTGCCAGCAGTACCGGACAGGGCAATCAGCCCCAGCATTTT
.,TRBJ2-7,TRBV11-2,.,CASSLAQGSYEQYF,TGTGCCAGCAGCTTGGCCCAGGGGTCCTACGAGCAGTACTTC
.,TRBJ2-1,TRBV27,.,CASSLSGWEQFF,TGTGCCAGCAGTTTATCGGGCTGGGAGCAGTTCTTC
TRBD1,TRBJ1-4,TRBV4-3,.,CASSQDPPRGGEKLFF,TGCGCCAGCAGCCAAGATCCGCCCAGGGGGGGGGAAAAACTGTTTTTT
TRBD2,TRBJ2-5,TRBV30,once,CAWSSAGGLQETQYF,TGTGCCTGGAGCTCAGCGGGGGGCTTACAAGAGACCCAGTACTTC
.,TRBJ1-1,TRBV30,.,CAWSGARDTEAFF,TGTGCCTGGAGTGGTGCAAGGGACACTGAAGCTTTCTTT
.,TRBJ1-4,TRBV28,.,CASSWRAEEKLFF,TGTGCCAGCAGTTGGCGGGCGGAAGAAAAACTGTTTTTT
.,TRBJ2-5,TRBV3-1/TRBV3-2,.,CASSDWAKETQYF,TGTGCCAGCAGCGACTGGGCCAAAGAGACCCAGTACTTC
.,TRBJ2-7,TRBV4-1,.,CASSQPGQFYEQYF,TGCGCCAGCAGCCAACCTGGACAGTTCTACGAGCAGTACTTC
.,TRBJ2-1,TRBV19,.,CASSIGRREGEQFF,TGTGCCAGTAGTATAGGTCGCAGGGAAGGTGAGCAGTTCTTC
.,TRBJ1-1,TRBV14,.,CASSPGGAEAFF,TGTGCCAGCAGTCCCGGGGGCGCTGAAGCTTTCTTT
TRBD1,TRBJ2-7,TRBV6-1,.,CASSEGGQGKVYEQYF,TGTGCCAGCAGTGAAGGGGGACAGGGGAAGGTGTACGAGCAGTACTTC
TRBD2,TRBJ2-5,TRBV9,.,CASSPGGALRETQYF,TGTGCCAGCAGCCCCGGGGGGGCCTTACGGGAGACCCAGTACTTC
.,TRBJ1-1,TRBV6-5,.,CASSSQALGNTEAFF,TGTGCCAGCAGTTCACAGGCCCTAGGGAACACTGAAGCTTTCTTT
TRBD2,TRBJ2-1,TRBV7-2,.,CASSTTSGYSYNEQFF,TGTGCCAGCAGCACGACTAGCGGGTATTCCTACAATGAGCAGTTCTTC
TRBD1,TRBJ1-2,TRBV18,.,CASSPTIQSQGANYGYTF,TGTGCCAGCTCACCGACGATCCAATCACAGGGGGCGAACTATGGCTACACCTTC
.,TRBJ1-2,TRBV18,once,CASSADTINYGYTF,TGTGCCAGCTCAGCTGACACTATTAACTATGGCTACACCTTC
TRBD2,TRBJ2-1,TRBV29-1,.,CSVELAVYNEQFF,TGCAGCGTTGAACTAGCGGTCTACAATGAGCAGTTCTTC
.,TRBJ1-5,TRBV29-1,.,CSVVDGFNQPQHF,TGCAGCGTCGTGGACGGTTTCAATCAGCCCCAGCATTTT
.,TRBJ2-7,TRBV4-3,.,CASSQDRRNEQYF,TGCGCCAGCAGCCAAGATCGTCGGAACGAGCAGTACTTC
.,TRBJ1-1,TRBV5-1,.,CASSFTSRGTEAFF,TGCGCCAGCAGTTTTACGAGTAGGGGGACTGAAGCTTTCTTT
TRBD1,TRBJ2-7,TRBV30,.,CAKGGRGLNEQYF,TGTGCGAAAGGAGGCAGGGGGCTAAACGAGCAGTACTTC
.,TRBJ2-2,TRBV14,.,CASSPWVGYTGELFF,TGTGCCAGCAGCCCTTGGGTAGGATACACCGGGGAGCTGTTTTTT
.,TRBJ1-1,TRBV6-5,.,CASQVGSMNTEAFF,TGTGCCAGCCAGGTGGGGTCAATGAACACTGAAGCTTTCTTT
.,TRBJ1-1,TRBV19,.,CASGTYPANTEAFF,TGTGCCAGCGGTACTTATCCGGCGAACACTGAAGCTTTCTTT
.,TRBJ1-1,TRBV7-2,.,CASSLGRTGATEAFF,TGTGCCAGCAGCTTAGGGAGGACCGGCGCCACTGAAGCTTTCTTT
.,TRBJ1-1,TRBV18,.,CASSPAGLRGFTEAFF,TGTGCCAGCTCACCAGCAGGGCTAAGAGGATTCACTGAAGCTTTCTTT
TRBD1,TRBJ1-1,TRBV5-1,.,CASSLGTGVTEAFF,TGCGCCAGCAGCTTAGGGACAGGAGTCACTGAAGCTTTCTTT
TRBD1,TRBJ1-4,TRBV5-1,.,CASSLGLQGANEKLFF,TGCGCCAGCAGCTTGGGACTACAGGGGGCTAATGAAAAACTGTTTTTT
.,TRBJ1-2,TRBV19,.,CASSIATGLYGYTF,TGTGCCAGTAGTATAGCGACAGGCCTCTATGGCTACACCTTC